This TCR beta chain was identified during a study of tumor and adjacent non-tumor tissue in lung cancer (dated by TCRdb to 2017 to 2018). Turning to the overall study: By cancer type, the cohort comprised 12 to 13 adenocarcinoma patients, 2 squamous cell carcinoma patients and 1 small cell lung cancer patient. Ages among the roughly 15 patients ranged from about 30 to 80 years, there were approximately 10 men and 5 women, and disease was at TNM stage I to III. A total of approximately 130,000,000 productive TCRbeta reads were generated by sequencing, corresponding to an average of around 3.8 million reads per sample. The study compared bulk TCRbeta repertoires between lung tumor tissue and matched distant non-tumor lung tissue from over twelve lung cancer patients. TCRbeta CDR3 sequencing was performed on about 29 paired specimens, with one tumor sample and one normal lung sample collected per patient.

Libraries were made using multiplex PCR. TCRdb shows the sequencer as Illumina HiSeq 2500. TCRbeta libraries were built by three rounds of nested PCR using primers (Table S4), following protocols modified from ARM-PCR. Before sequencing, PCR products in the 200-500 bp range were cut out of the gel and cleaned up using the QIAquick gel extraction kit. The study's processing was this. Reads were cleaned using Trimmomatic, were merged into complete CDR3 sequences using FLASH, and were assigned to V(D)J germline segments using MiTCR. VDJtools was used to compute clonal diversity as the inverse Simpson's index. Productive reads were defined as in-frame sequences without a premature stop codon. TCRdb's own reprocessing of the public reads used fastp at Q25 and MiXCR and kept productive beta chains. Under each unique CDR3 protein, matching rows form one entry showing the most common genes and DNA. The V and J calls were not made by the authors but by TCRdb's processing. For this sample there are approximately 100,000 distinct CDR3 sequences; less than 75% appear just once. The ten largest clones capture less than 20% of the sample.

RNA was isolated from bulk, unsorted tissue, and RNA quality was assessed with a NanoDrop ND-1000 and an Agilent 2100. The normal lung samples consisted of distant non-tumor tissue collected more than 3 cm from the tumor edge. All donors had newly diagnosed lung cancer, had not received prior chemotherapy, and were admitted for thoracic surgery in China between August and November 2014. The study excluded patients who had received radiotherapy or chemotherapy before or who had another cancer at the same time. Pieces of surgical tissue measuring roughly 1-2.3 cm3 were kept in RNAlater solution and stored at -80 degrees C until use. Paper-wide results and their limitations: Tumor tissue showed significantly greater TCR diversity (inverse Simpson) than normal lung tissue (about 400 vs 180, P = 0.0075, Mann-Whitney U test). The cohort had only roughly 14 patients, and the authors noted that larger samples and more detailed clinical data are needed. The top 100 clones made up a significantly larger cumulative share of the repertoire in normal lung than in tumor tissue. Significantly higher TCR diversity was found in younger patients, and higher tumor TCR diversity was associated with shorter overall and disease-free survival. Because peripheral blood was not sequenced, blood TCRbeta repertoires in the lung cancer patients of the study were not examined. Neither the sequencing platform nor unique molecular identifiers are named or mentioned anywhere in the methods.

In its sample, this clonotype was seen once. Which antigen it targets is not known. The junction does not match germline at one end; this may be a read error. Measured from the cysteine to the phenylalanine, the CDR3 is 15 residues long. The entry retains the CDR3 DNA only, 45 bases that are in frame from base 1. The germline V gene (reference sequence) sets CDR1 to MNHNY and CDR2 to SVGAGI. This chain joins TRBV6-6 to TRBJ2-1; 9 of the junction bases match TRBD1. Sequenced material: distant non-tumor lung tissue. This receptor was identified in a man aged 25 to 45 with non-small cell lung cancer. The CDR3 reads CASSPRGTGYNKQFF. The DNA sequence follows: TGTGCCAGCAGTCCCAGGGGGACAGGGTACAATAAGCAGTTCTTC.